The TCR beta chain described here comes from a study of early stage breast cancer tumors. Study-wide points: Compared with adjacent normal breast, tumors showed about 2.5-fold denser, more clonal T cells.

For this clone: What it binds is unknown.

Assay used: immunoSEQ multiplex PCR; TCRdb lists only in-frame clones, some missing. The table lists fewer than 30,000 clones, about 80% of them singletons. This CDR3 has 12 residues. Germline CDR1 is SNHLY and CDR2 is FYNNEI. Trimming pared 3 bases from V and 6 bases from J, leaving 9 bases between. This receptor was obtained from a person in their 60s with breast cancer. The sample comprised blood. The J gene is TRBJ2-7, the V gene TRBV2, with D perhaps matching TRBD2 (5 bases). The CDR3 DNA follows: TGTGCCAGCAGTGACGGGGTGGGCGAGCAGTACTTC. Translation: CASSDGVGEQYF.